This TCR beta chain originates from a study of cytomegalovirus exposure and HLA in healthy donors. Whole-study context: Earlier findings included more than 95 million unique TCR beta sequences obtained from approximately 170 million T cells. Whole-study findings and limits: Links to common viral pathogens appeared, in a later analysis, for several of the most significant clusters. The only immune exposure information that was available was CMV serostatus.

CDR1 SGDLS and CDR2 YYNGEE come from the germline V gene. The J segment lost 4 bases and the V segment lost 0 bases, leaving 5 bases of the junction unmatched. The CDR3 extends over 16 amino acids. In regard to this clone: As yet, its antigen is unknown.

The PCR had 60 Vbeta and 13 Jbeta primers. Method: immunoSEQ multiplex PCR; TCRdb's copy keeps in-frame clones and lacks some. The top ten clones hold about 0.69% of a sample with about 170,000 clones, around 78% of them seen once. This clonotype was obtained from a female donor in good health and CMV-seronegative. The sample was PBMCs. This chain connects TRBV9 to TRBJ2-1, with 9 bases identical to TRBD2. The CDR3 reads CASSVVGGGDYNEQFF. CDR3 sequence (DNA): TGTGCCAGCAGCGTAGTTGGCGGGGGGGATTACAATGAGCAGTTCTTC.